These 23 T cell receptor beta chains were all obtained from the same sample, sequenced in a study of CD8 T cells in Susac syndrome (dated by TCRdb to the late 2010s). Libraries were prepared through the immunoSEQ multiplex PCR assay. RNA was extracted using the RNeasy kit, and roughly 0.45 to 1 ug of the RNA was reverse transcribed with random hexamers. Through fastp at Q25 and MiXCR, TCRdb rebuilt clones from the public reads, retaining in-frame beta chains. Identical CDR3 proteins give one entry, which carries the most common genes and DNA. For this sample there are roughly 150,000 distinct CDR3 sequences; approximately 96% appear just once. The top ten hold roughly 0.08% of the sample. The sequenced sample was CD4+ T cells from PBMCs. The receptors come from a human donor with Susac syndrome.

The CDR3: CASTTGESRSRINEQFF. The CDR3 coding sequence is TGCGCCAGCACGACAGGGGAGAGTCGATCAAGAATTAATGAGCAGTTCTTC. The chain links TRBV5-1 to TRBJ2-1; 8 positions agree with TRBD1. Germline V lookup: CDR1 SGHRS, CDR2 YFSETQ. V lost 6 bases to trimming and J lost 7 bases; unmatched junction nucleotides: 18. This CDR3 region has 17 residues.

Written as DNA, the CDR3 is TGTGCCAGCAGTACGACGCGGGGATACAATGAGCAGTTCTTC. Translated, it gives CASSTTRGYNEQFF. The rearrangement joins TRBV7-6 to TRBJ2-1; a weak D match, TRBD2 (6 bases). The CDR3 loop spans 14 amino acids. The germline CDR1 and CDR2 sequences are SGHVS and FNYEAQ. Between the trimmed V and J ends, which lost 6 bases and 4 bases, there was a span of 13 bases.

The genes are TRBV15 and TRBJ1-4, with a weak D call TRBD1 (5 bases). V dropped 0 bases and J dropped 7 bases, with 15 bases sitting between them. This CDR3 comprises 16 residues. The germline V gene encodes CDR1 LNHNV and CDR2 YYDKDF (reference sequence). CDR3: CATSRDGTGTGEKLFF. CDR3 nucleotide sequence: TGTGCCACCAGCAGAGATGGGACGGGGACTGGTGAAAAACTGTTTTTT.

The chain has TRBV19 and TRBJ1-2, with no clear D. Germline CDR1 reads LNHDA; CDR2 reads SQIVND (reference sequence). There are 13 residues in the CDR3. The V gene lost 5 bases and the J gene lost 4 bases, with 11 bases spanning the gap. The CDR3 sequence: CASSPEVGYGYTF. The CDR3 bases are TGTGCCAGTAGTCCCGAGGTCGGCTATGGCTACACCTTC.

The chain uses TRBV7-3 and TRBJ2-1, with TRBD1 identical over 7 bases. Trimming at V came to 5 bases and at J to 6 bases, leaving 4 bases not matched to a gene. The CDR3 length is 13 residues. Germline CDR1 SGHTA, CDR2 FQGTGA. CDR3 DNA sequence: TGTGCCAGCAGCCCCGACAGGGCCAATGAGCAGTTCTTC. Amino acid sequence: CASSPDRANEQFF.

The chain uses TRBV20-1 and TRBJ2-1, with D tentatively TRBD1 (6 bases). V shed 0 bases and J shed 4 bases, with 10 bases lying between them. The length of the CDR3 is 14 residues. Germline V gene sequence: CDR1 DFQATT, CDR2 SNEGSKA (reference sequence). CDR3 sequence (DNA): TGCAGTGCTAGAGAGGCTACAGGGTACAATGAGCAGTTCTTC. It is translated as CSAREATGYNEQFF.

This sequence joins TRBV20-1 and TRBJ2-7; TRBD2 might be the D (6 bases). Trimming left V 7 bases short and J 0 bases short, with 10 bases between. Germline CDR1 DFQATT, CDR2 SNEGSKA (reference sequence). The CDR3 length is 12 residues. CDR3 bases: TGCAGTGTAGCGGTACCCTCCTACGAGCAGTACTTC. Its translation: CSVAVPSYEQYF.

V gene TRBV7-9 combines with J gene TRBJ2-7, with TRBD2 identical over 7 bases. The CDR3 is 15 amino acids. Germline V gene lookup returns CDR1 SEHNR and CDR2 FQNEAQ (reference sequence). The V segment lost 2 bases and the J segment 0 bases; nucleotides outside the gene matches: 4. The CDR3: CASSLSGTYSYEQYF. The CDR3 DNA sequence: TGTGCCAGCAGCTTAAGCGGGACCTACTCCTACGAGCAGTACTTC.

This chain connects TRBV20-1 to TRBJ2-2; D not resolved. The CDR3 contains 12 residues. Trimming removed 2 bases at V and 3 bases at J, with 4 bases between. In germline, CDR1 is DFQATT, CDR2 SNEGSKA (reference sequence). The CDR3 protein is CSARKDTGELFF. The CDR3 coding sequence is TGCAGTGCTAGAAAGGACACCGGGGAGCTGTTTTTT.

J is TRBJ2-5 and V is TRBV3-1; D remains unclear. Germline V gene sequence: CDR1 LGHDT, CDR2 YNNKEL (reference sequence). This CDR3 is built from 12 residues. The V and J ends lost 4 bases and 5 bases respectively, with 8 bases between them. CDR3 nucleotide sequence: TGTGCCAGCAGCCGGCTAGGGGAGACCCAGTACTTC. Protein sequence: CASSRLGETQYF.

The rearrangement uses TRBV5-1 and TRBJ1-2, with 8 bases that match TRBD1. J lost 4 bases, V lost 4 bases, and 6 bases had no gene match. This CDR3 region has 14 residues. Germline V gene data show CDR1 as SGHRS and CDR2 as YFSETQ. CDR3 nucleotide sequence: TGCGCCAGCAGCACACGACAGGGGACCTATGGCTACACCTTC. This translates into CASSTRQGTYGYTF.

The chain has TRBV14 and TRBJ2-3; tentative D call: TRBD2 (5 bases). CDR3 length: 15 amino acids. Trimming shortened V by 1 base and J by 0 bases, and 8 bases separated the two germline ends. The germline V gene encodes CDR1 SGHDN and CDR2 FVKESK. CDR3 loop: CASSQVGSSTDTQYF. CDR3 DNA: TGTGCCAGCAGCCAAGTAGGGAGTAGCACAGATACGCAGTATTTT.

The genes are TRBV4-1 and TRBJ1-4; tentatively, D is TRBD1 (6 bases). The CDR3 loop spans 16 amino acids. The germline CDR1 and CDR2 sequences are MGHRA and YSYEKL. V was clipped by 2 bases and J by 4 bases, with 14 bases between them. CDR3 amino acids: CASSQPQGRINEKLFF. In DNA form, the CDR3 reads TGCGCCAGCAGCCAACCACAGGGACGGATTAATGAAAAACTGTTTTTT.

The J gene is TRBJ2-7, the V gene TRBV6-2 or TRBV6-3; no firm D call. There are 14 residues in the CDR3. CDR1 MNHEY and CDR2 SVGEGT come from the germline V gene. V lost 2 bases to trimming and J lost 4 bases, with 12 bases between them. As DNA, the CDR3 is TGTGCCAGCAGTTACGTGGGCTCACTATACGAGCAGTACTTC. This sequence encodes CASSYVGSLYEQYF.

The rearrangement links TRBV28 to TRBJ2-1; unclear D gene. Germline CDR1 is MDHEN and CDR2 is SYDVKM. V was trimmed by 4 bases and J by 10 bases, leaving 17 bases between them. The CDR3 consists of 14 residues. CDR3 residues: CASSSVALIGEQFF. CDR3 in DNA: TGTGCCAGCAGTTCGGTGGCCCTAATAGGGGAGCAGTTCTTC.

V is TRBV11-2 and J is TRBJ1-1; TRBD1 matches at 7 bases. Germline CDR1 reads SGHAT; CDR2 reads FQNNGV. Germline trimming cut 5 bases from V and 5 bases from J; bases unmatched to any gene: 5. The CDR3 has 13 residues. In DNA, the CDR3 is TGTGCCAGCAGCAATTACAGGGGAACTGAAGCTTTCTTT. Its protein is CASSNYRGTEAFF.

The sample holds a few counts of this clonotype. The V and J genes are TRBV29-1 and TRBJ1-3, with unresolved D. The CDR3 is made up of 11 amino acids. Per germline, CDR1 SQVTM and CDR2 ANQGSEA. Between the trimmed V and J ends, which lost 5 bases and 4 bases, there was a span of 6 bases. CDR3 nucleotide sequence: TGCAGCGTTAAGGAGGGAAACACCATATATTTT. This gives the protein CSVKEGNTIYF.

The rearrangement uses TRBV4-2 and TRBJ1-2; 8 positions match TRBD1. The CDR3 runs to 15 residues. Germline values: CDR1 LGHNA, CDR2 YNFKEQ. The V segment lost 8 bases and the J segment 2 bases; nucleotides outside the gene matches: 10. The CDR3 DNA follows: TGTGCCAGCGAAGGGGACAGGACAGCAAACTATGGCTACACCTTC. As protein: CASEGDRTANYGYTF.

This rearrangement joins TRBV4-1 to TRBJ2-2, with a tentative D call TRBD1 (5 bases). This CDR3 has 14 amino acids. The V end lost 3 bases, the J end lost 1 base, and 6 bases lay between the germline ends. Germline V gene lookup returns CDR1 MGHRA and CDR2 YSYEKL. The CDR3 loop reads CASSHDRNTGELFF. As DNA, the CDR3 is TGCGCCAGCAGCCATGACAGGAACACCGGGGAGCTGTTTTTT.

The rearrangement uses TRBV10-3 and TRBJ2-2; 11 bases are a match to TRBD1. Germline CDR1 and CDR2: ENHRY and SYGVKD. Trimming at V came to 10 bases and at J to 7 bases, leaving 2 bases not matched to a gene. The CDR3 is 12 residues long. CDR3 nucleotide sequence: TGTGCCACCGGGACAGGGGGCGGGGAGCTGTTTTTT. It codes for CATGTGGGELFF.

The chain combines TRBV28 with TRBJ1-5; D is unclear. The CDR3 totals 11 residues. The V end was cut by 4 bases, the J end by 6 bases, with 4 bases between. Germline V gene lookup returns CDR1 MDHEN and CDR2 SYDVKM. The CDR3, as DNA: TGTGCCAGCAGTTCCCTTCAGCCCCAGCATTTT. It codes for CASSSLQPQHF.

This clonotype was seen a few times. The J gene is TRBJ2-6, the V gene TRBV6-2 or TRBV6-3; no clear D gene. This CDR3 comprises 16 residues. Germline V lookup: CDR1 MNHEY, CDR2 SVGEGT. V lost 6 bases to trimming and J lost 0 bases, with 12 bases between them. CDR3 in DNA: TGTGCCAGCAGACCCGGGCCTAGCTCTGGGGCCAACGTCCTGACTTTC. Its protein product is CASRPGPSSGANVLTF.

This clonotype was observed a handful of times. The chain couples TRBV29-1 to TRBJ1-1; D perhaps matches TRBD1 (5 bases). V lost 3 bases and J lost 0, with 8 bases in between. The CDR3 is made up of 13 amino acids. Germline lookup yields CDR1 SQVTM and CDR2 ANQGSEA. The CDR3 region is CSVEGRMNTEAFF. CDR3 coding DNA: TGCAGCGTTGAGGGACGGATGAACACTGAAGCTTTCTTT. The variable domain in full, completed from reference TRBV29-1 and TRBJ1-1, reads SAVISQKPSRDICQRGTSLTIQCQVDSQVTMMFWYRQQPGQSLTLIATANQGSEATYESGFVIDKFPISRPNLTFSTLTVSNMSPEDSSIYLCSVEGRMNTEAFFGQGTRLTVV.